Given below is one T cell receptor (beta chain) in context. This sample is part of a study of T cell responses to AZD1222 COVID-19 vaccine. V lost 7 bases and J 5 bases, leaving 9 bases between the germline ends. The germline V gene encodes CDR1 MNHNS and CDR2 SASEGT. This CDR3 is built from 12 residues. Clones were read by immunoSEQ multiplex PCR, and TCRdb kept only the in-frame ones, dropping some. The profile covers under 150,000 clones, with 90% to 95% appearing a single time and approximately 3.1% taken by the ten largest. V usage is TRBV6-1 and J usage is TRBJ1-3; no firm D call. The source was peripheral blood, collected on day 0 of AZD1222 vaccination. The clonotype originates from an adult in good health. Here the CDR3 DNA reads TGTGCCAGCAAGGGTTTCAGAAACACCATATATTTT. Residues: CASKGFRNTIYF.